These 9 T cell receptor beta chains were sequenced from one sample in a study of graft-versus-host responses after intestinal transplantation. Their target antigens are unknown. Produced via immunoSEQ multiplex PCR; TCRdb's table is partial and in-frame only. The table lists over 90,000 clones, roughly 90% of them singletons, with approximately 0.54% in the top ten. Sequenced here: unstimulated CD8+ T cells sorted from spleen or lymph node cells, sampled before intestinal transplant. These receptors were taken from a human donor who received an intestinal transplant.

The chain recombines TRBV7-9 with TRBJ2-2; D is ambiguous. Germline lookup yields CDR1 SEHNR and CDR2 FQNEAQ (reference sequence). Trimming took off 3 bases at V and 10 bases at J, with 18 bases between the two ends. The CDR3 has 15 residues. CDR3 residues: CASSFLPYHEVELFF. The CDR3 bases are TGTGCCAGCAGCTTTTTGCCTTACCACGAGGTGGAGCTGTTTTTT.

This sequence joins TRBV7-2 and TRBJ2-3, with 11 nucleotides matching TRBD2. The junction had 4 bases not matched to a gene; V was cut back by 5 bases and J by 0 bases. This CDR3 spans 16 amino acids. Germline assignment: CDR1 SGHTA and CDR2 FQGNSA. This chain's CDR3 is CASSPRLAGSTDTQYF. The CDR3 DNA sequence: TGTGCCAGCAGCCCTAGACTAGCGGGAAGCACAGATACGCAGTATTTT.

This clone was detected only a few times. This chain uses TRBV7-9 with TRBJ1-6; D is unclear. The CDR3 loop spans 14 amino acids. Germline CDR1 reads SEHNR; CDR2 reads FQNEAQ (reference sequence). V dropped 6 bases and J dropped 5 bases, with 11 bases sitting between them. This CDR3 reads CASSKGGNNSPLHF. The CDR3 DNA is TGTGCCAGCAGTAAGGGAGGGAATAATTCACCCCTCCACTTT.

The J gene is TRBJ2-7, the V gene TRBV19, with TRBD1 matching over 8 bases. Germline V CDR1 and CDR2: LNHDA, SQIVND (reference sequence). With 3 bases clipped from V and 10 bases from J, the junction kept 11 bases outside the gene matches. The CDR3 consists of 14 residues. Written as DNA, the CDR3 is TGTGCCAGTAGTATTGGACAGGGCCCGGGTCCTCAGTACTTC. Its protein product is CASSIGQGPGPQYF.

The chain carries TRBV15 and TRBJ2-7; D gene ambiguous. Trimming shortened V by 0 bases and J by 0 bases, and 12 bases separated the two germline ends. The CDR3 sequence is 16 residues long. Germline V gene lookup returns CDR1 LNHNV and CDR2 YYDKDF (reference sequence). The CDR3 DNA sequence: TGTGCCACCAGCAGAGATGGGCCGCCGAGCTCCTACGAGCAGTACTTC. This codes for CATSRDGPPSSYEQYF.

This chain connects TRBV23-1 to TRBJ1-3; D perhaps matches TRBD1 (5 bases). TRBV23-1 is an open reading frame, and its role is uncertain. There are 16 residues in the CDR3. V gave up 5 bases and J gave up 0 bases, with 14 bases separating them. CDR3 sequence reads: CASSSGTPSSGNTIYF. The CDR3 nucleotides read TGCGCCAGCAGTTCAGGGACTCCGAGCTCTGGAAACACCATATATTTT.

The gene calls are TRBV27 and TRBJ1-2; TRBD1 agrees at 9 bases. Germline CDR1 MNHEY, CDR2 SMNVEV (reference sequence). The CDR3 loop spans 12 amino acids. The junction had 3 bases not matched to a gene; V was cut back by 5 bases and J by 8 bases. CDR3 DNA sequence: TGTGCCAGCAGTGGACAGGGGTTAGGCTACACCTTC. As protein: CASSGQGLGYTF.

This clone occurred a few times. The chain joins TRBV4-1 to TRBJ1-1, with TRBD1 as a possible D gene (5 bases). Trimming pared 4 bases from V and 2 bases from J, leaving 14 bases between. The CDR3 extends over 15 amino acids. CDR1 MGHRA and CDR2 YSYEKL come from the germline V gene. Here the CDR3 DNA reads TGCGCCAGCAGCCCCCTACCCGGGACTAACACTGAAGCTTTCTTT. Its protein is CASSPLPGTNTEAFF.

The chain uses TRBV4-1 and TRBJ2-7; TRBD2 is a possible D gene (6 bases). V was shortened by 4 bases and J by 5 bases, with 18 bases between the two germline ends. Germline V lookup: CDR1 MGHRA, CDR2 YSYEKL. The CDR3 covers 15 residues. CDR3 DNA sequence: TGCGCCAGCAGCCGGGGCGGGACTGCGGTTGACGAGCAGTACTTC. Its protein is CASSRGGTAVDEQYF.